These 21 T cell receptor beta chains came from one sample sequenced in a study of shared clonotypes between healthy human individuals (dated by TCRdb to 2020 to 2022). To prepare the library, the immunoSEQ multiplex PCR assay was applied. TCRdb stores this immuneACCESS table with in-frame sequences only. Part of the clones is absent; in the studies checked, under half of the shortfall reflects unresolved V genes, and no reason is known for the rest. This sample is represented by about 2.4 million clones; more than 90% of them were singletons. The ten most abundant clones make up roughly 0.15% of the sample. The sequenced material came from naive CD4+ T cells sorted from blood. The cell subset or site label, as the study defines it: CD45RA+ positively selected. Receptor source: a man aged 18 to 30 in good health.

J is TRBJ1-6 and V is TRBV6-5; 9 bases line up with TRBD1. CDR1 and CDR2 (germline): MNHEY, SVGAGI. Germline trimming cut 4 bases from V and 7 bases from J; bases unmatched to any gene: 5. The CDR3 is made up of 15 amino acids. CDR3 residues: CASSSRDRVNSPLHF. CDR3 DNA sequence: TGTGCCAGCAGTTCCCGGGACAGGGTGAATTCACCCCTCCACTTT.

Points on this clone: Other DNA sequences from this sample encode an identical CDR3 as well. This chain connects TRBV6-5 to TRBJ1-2; D gene ambiguous. This CDR3 has 14 amino acids. Germline lookup yields CDR1 MNHEY and CDR2 SVGAGI. The ends were cut back, 0 bases at V and 0 bases at J, with 5 bases in the middle. The CDR3 sequence: CASSYSSANYGYTF. The CDR3 DNA follows: TGTGCCAGCAGTTACTCGAGCGCTAACTATGGCTACACCTTC.

This clone occurred once. The rearrangement joins TRBV18 to TRBJ1-1; D call uncertain. The CDR3 runs to 15 residues. Germline-derived CDR1 and CDR2 are KGHSH and LQKENI. V lost 3 bases to trimming and J lost 3 bases, with 14 bases between them. The DNA of the CDR3 is TGTGCCAGCTCACCGTCCGCTTCGTATGACACTGAAGCTTTCTTT. It specifies CASSPSASYDTEAFF.

The CDR3 coding sequence is TGTGCCAGCAGTTTTGCGGTCCTCGAGGGCCACGAGCAGTACTTC. It yields the protein CASSFAVLEGHEQYF. This chain connects TRBV28 to TRBJ2-7; the D gene is possibly TRBD2 (5 bases). The CDR3 runs to 15 residues. V lost 3 bases to trimming and J lost 5 bases, with 17 bases between them. CDR1 MDHEN and CDR2 SYDVKM come from the germline V gene.

The V gene is TRBV5-4, the J gene TRBJ1-3; D unclear. In germline, CDR1 is SGHNT, CDR2 YYREEE (reference sequence). V lost 6 bases, J lost 6 bases, and 16 bases lay in between. CDR3 length equals 14 residues. As DNA, the CDR3 is TGTGCCAGCACCCTGGGAGGGCCTCAAAACACCATATATTTT. Protein: CASTLGGPQNTIYF. The whole variable domain, remainder taken from reference TRBV5-4 and TRBJ1-3, is ETGVTQSPTHLIKTRGQQVTLRCSSQSGHNTVSWYQQALGQGPQFIFQYYREEENGRGNFPPRFSGLQFPNYSSELNVNALELDDSALYLCASTLGGPQNTIYFGEGSWLTVV.

The chain links TRBV11-2 to TRBJ2-7; TRBD1 matches at 9 bases. In germline, CDR1 is SGHAT, CDR2 FQNNGV. J lost 4 bases, V lost 5 bases, and 6 bases had no gene match. This CDR3 spans 14 amino acids. The CDR3 sequence is CASSAGQGRYEQYF. CDR3 bases: TGTGCCAGCAGCGCCGGACAGGGGCGATACGAGCAGTACTTC.

The chain joins TRBV20-1 to TRBJ2-7; D is unclear. V was trimmed by 5 bases and J by 5 bases, leaving 10 bases between them. The CDR3 contains 11 residues. The germline CDR1 and CDR2 sequences are DFQATT and SNEGSKA (reference sequence). The DNA of the CDR3 is TGCAGTGCTGAGTCGGCCAACGAGCAGTACTTC. As protein: CSAESANEQYF.

This rearrangement joins TRBV5-1 to TRBJ1-2, with a possible D match to TRBD1 (6 bases). CDR3 size: 16 residues. Trimming shortened V by 0 bases and J by 3 bases, and 15 bases separated the two germline ends. Germline CDR1 and CDR2: SGHRS and YFSETQ. CDR3 nucleotides: TGCGCCAGCAGCTTGGCAGAATCACAGGGATACTATGGCTACACCTTC. Protein product: CASSLAESQGYYGYTF.

As concerns this clone: A junction end diverges from the germline sequence, so it may reflect a read error. The rearrangement uses TRBV6-1 and TRBJ2-4; the D is unclear. CDR1 is MNHNS, CDR2 SASEGT, per germline. CDR3 size: 8 residues. CDR3 coding DNA: TGTGCCAGCAGTCAGAAGTCCTTC. This codes for CASSQKSF.

CDR3 region: CAWNGPGQGLGRTIYF. The DNA for the CDR3 is TGTGCCTGGAATGGCCCGGGACAGGGCCTCGGGCGCACCATATATTTT. This rearrangement joins TRBV30 to TRBJ1-3; the match to TRBD1 covers 9 bases. Germline V CDR1 and CDR2: GTSNPN, SVGIG (reference sequence). V was pared by 4 bases and J by 9 bases, with 16 bases of the junction left unmatched. There are 16 residues in the CDR3.

The chain joins TRBV7-2 to TRBJ1-4; 10 nucleotides align to TRBD1. The CDR3 contains 15 residues. Looked up from germline, CDR1 is SGHTA and CDR2 is FQGNSA. V was pared by 4 bases and J by 5 bases, with 4 bases of the junction left unmatched. CDR3 nucleotide sequence: TGTGCCAGCAGCTCAAGGACAGGGGGGAATGAAAAACTGTTTTTT. This gives the protein CASSSRTGGNEKLFF.

This clone showed up just once. V usage is TRBV5-1 and J usage is TRBJ2-5, with 9 bases matching TRBD1. The CDR3 is 16 residues long. Unmatched junction bases numbered 12, after V lost 4 bases and J lost 5 bases. Germline CDR1 SGHRS, CDR2 YFSETQ. The CDR3 loop is CASSQAGTGSWETQYF. Written as DNA, the CDR3 is TGCGCCAGCAGCCAGGCAGGGACAGGGTCTTGGGAGACCCAGTACTTC.

The V call is TRBV4-2, the J call TRBJ1-4; TRBD1 agrees at 9 bases. Germline V CDR1 and CDR2: LGHNA, YNFKEQ. The length of the CDR3 is 15 residues. Losses at the gene ends were 0 bases for V and 9 bases for J; bases not matched to a gene: 5. The CDR3 nucleotides are TGTGCCAGCAGCCAAGATACGGGACAGGGAAAAAAACTGTTTTTT. It specifies CASSQDTGQGKKLFF.

The chain uses TRBV18 and TRBJ1-5; D remains unclear. The CDR3 is 14 residues long. Trimming stripped 5 bases from V and 0 bases from J, with 8 bases between. Germline V lookup: CDR1 KGHSH, CDR2 LQKENI. In DNA, the CDR3 is TGTGCCAGCTCAGGTCAAAATAGCAATCAGCCCCAGCATTTT. Its translation: CASSGQNSNQPQHF.

The V call is TRBV2, the J call TRBJ2-7; TRBD1 matches 7 bases. Germline V gene lookup returns CDR1 SNHLY and CDR2 FYNNEI. This CDR3 has 15 amino acids. Germline trimming cut 6 bases from V and 0 bases from J; bases unmatched to any gene: 8. The CDR3 loop is CASSPDRALSYEQYF. In DNA form, the CDR3 reads TGTGCCAGCAGCCCCGACAGGGCCCTCTCCTACGAGCAGTACTTC.

The V call is TRBV5-1, the J call TRBJ2-1; the match to TRBD2 covers 7 bases. Germline CDR1 SGHRS, CDR2 YFSETQ. Unmatched junction bases numbered 10, after V lost 0 bases and J lost 4 bases. There are 17 residues in the CDR3. The CDR3 reads CASSLESLARDYNEQFF. The CDR3 DNA reads TGCGCCAGCAGCTTGGAATCACTAGCGAGAGATTACAATGAGCAGTTCTTC.

V is TRBV25-1 and J is TRBJ2-7, with TRBD1 as a possible D gene (6 bases). Trimming removed 8 bases at V and 7 bases at J, with 24 bases between. The CDR3 length is 15 residues. Germline V lookup: CDR1 MGHDK, CDR2 SYGVNS. CDR3 DNA sequence: TGTGCCAGCGGAAAAACCGGGACATGGCACGCAGAGCAGTACTTC. This encodes CASGKTGTWHAEQYF.

The chain links TRBV19 to TRBJ2-2; the match to TRBD2 covers 11 bases. In germline, CDR1 is LNHDA, CDR2 SQIVND (reference sequence). V dropped 6 bases and J dropped 7; count of bases not matched to a gene: 7. The CDR3 is 15 residues long. CDR3 sequence reads: CASRTSGSVVGELFF. Written as DNA, the CDR3 is TGTGCCAGTAGAACTAGCGGGAGTGTGGTCGGGGAGCTGTTTTTT.

This chain uses TRBV27 with TRBJ1-4; TRBD1 matches at 9 bases. The CDR3 has 14 amino acids. V shed 6 bases and J 7 bases; nucleotides not matched to a gene: 6. Germline V CDR1 and CDR2: MNHEY, SMNVEV (reference sequence). The CDR3 sequence is CASSSYRGPEKLFF. In DNA form, the CDR3 reads TGTGCCAGCAGCTCCTACAGGGGGCCTGAAAAACTGTTTTTT.

This rearrangement joins TRBV19 to TRBJ2-7; D gene uncertain. V was pared by 5 bases and J by 3 bases, with 17 bases between. Looked up from germline, CDR1 is LNHDA and CDR2 is SQIVND (reference sequence). The CDR3 spans 15 residues. CDR3 nucleotides: TGTGCCAGTAGTGCCGACTTAACCGGGTTCTACGAGCAGTACTTC. Translated, it gives CASSADLTGFYEQYF.

The chain employs TRBV27 and TRBJ2-1; either TRBD1 or TRBD2 may supply D (6 bases each). CDR3 length: 13 amino acids. The germline CDR1 and CDR2 sequences are MNHEY and SMNVEV (reference sequence). V was trimmed by 6 bases and J by 7 bases, leaving 13 bases between them. The CDR3 region is CASSLTGRNEQFF. The CDR3 DNA follows: TGTGCCAGCAGCTTAACAGGGAGGAATGAGCAGTTCTTC.